The clone carrying this T cell receptor beta chain was observed a few times. Its target is unknown. Germline V gene sequence: CDR1 SEHNR, CDR2 FQNEAQ (reference sequence). The trim removed 2 bases at V and 3 bases at J, leaving 4 bases unmatched. The CDR3 runs 16 residues. These data originate in a study of blood T cells in healthy people across ages. Study-wide points: It was not possible, with unsorted PBMCs, to conclusively compare naive and antigen-experienced cells.

Through a sample-barcoded 5' primer and a J-beta primer mix, a second PCR was run for roughly 6 to 11 cycles. The template-switch adaptor, which had 12 random nucleotides, put a tag on each cDNA molecule. A single record per CDR3 protein comes from TCRdb applying MiXCR to the 5' RACE reads. The data show hundreds of thousands of distinct CDR3 sequences, 20% to 25% seen once. These records were also assigned to another study, of T cells of mothers and their children. Per that paper: Relative to unrelated pairs, biologically related mother-child dyads exhibited marginally greater, non-significant overlap.

Sequencing input: blood. The rearrangement joins TRBV7-9 to TRBJ2-1; TRBD2 matches at 10 bases. The source of this sequence is a boy younger than 18 in good health. The CDR3 DNA is TGTGCCAGCAGCTTACTAGCGGGAGTGATCTACAATGAGCAGTTCTTC. Translating gives CASSLLAGVIYNEQFF. Full variable domain (rest looked up from reference TRBV7-9 and TRBJ2-1): DTGVSQNPRHKITKRGQNVTFRCDPISEHNRLYWYRQTLGQGPEFLTYFQNEAQLEKSRLLSDRFSAERPKGSFSTLEIQRTEQGDSAMYLCASSLLAGVIYNEQFFGPGTRLTVL.